This is a list of T cell receptor beta chains from one sample in a study of control samples from healthy donors and cancer patients. Produced via immunoSEQ multiplex PCR; TCRdb's table is partial and in-frame only. The data show 50,000 to 75,000 clones, around 85% seen once. Sequencing was done on a sample of blood. The receptors shown here come from a man between 35 and 55 years old in good health. The CDR3 runs from the conserved cysteine through the conserved F or W. Each record gives: J gene, D gene, V gene, clone size, CDR3 DNA, CDR3 protein. The D gene is left open where the match is weak. The size entry is marked missing in some rows and otherwise reads once, few, many or a size class.

>TRBJ2-7|NA|TRBV14|NA
TGTGCCAGCAGTCTCCGGACCTCCTACGAGCAGTACTTC
CASSLRTSYEQYF
>TRBJ1-1|NA|TRBV18|few
TGTGCCAGCTCACCACCGGGGGGATTGTTGAACACTGAAGCTTTCTTT
CASSPPGGLLNTEAFF
>TRBJ1-1|TRBD1|TRBV5-8|NA
TGTGCCAGCAGCGAAGGGACAGGGGTGAACACTGAAGCTTTCTTT
CASSEGTGVNTEAFF
>TRBJ1-1|NA|TRBV15|NA
TGTGCCACCAGCAGAGGGGACACTGAAGCTTTCTTT
CATSRGDTEAFF
>TRBJ2-1|NA|TRBV5-6|NA
TGTGCCAGCAGCTTGGGTACAGGTAGGGGGTATGAGCAGTTCTTC
CASSLGTGRGYEQFF
>TRBJ1-2|NA|TRBV3-1/TRBV3-2|NA
TGTGCCAGCAGCCCAACAAAGAGGTTAATCTATGGCTACACCTTC
CASSPTKRLIYGYTF
>TRBJ2-1|NA|TRBV14|NA
TGTGCCAGCAGCCGACTAGTAAATCCGGGACTCAGAGGTTCGCATGAGCAGTTCTTC
CASSRLVNPGLRGSHEQFF
>TRBJ1-3|NA|TRBV6-5|NA
TGTGCCAGCCACAGCTCTGGAAACACCATATATTTT
CASHSSGNTIYF
>TRBJ2-7|NA|TRBV4-1|NA
TGCGCCAGCAGCCAAGGAGTGGCGCCCTTCGAGCAGTACTTC
CASSQGVAPFEQYF
>TRBJ2-3|NA|TRBV30|NA
TGTGCCTGGAGTGTACCCGGGAGCCGCACAGATACGCAGTATTTT
CAWSVPGSRTDTQYF
>TRBJ1-2|NA|TRBV3-1/TRBV3-2|NA
TGTGCCAGCAGCCAAGACCGGACAGTCGGCTATGGCTACACCTTC
CASSQDRTVGYGYTF
>TRBJ1-2|NA|TRBV28|once
TGTGCCAGCAGTTTATTCAGGGGAAGCGGCTACACCTTC
CASSLFRGSGYTF
>TRBJ2-3|TRBD2|TRBV9|NA
TGTGCCAGCAGCGTATCGCTAGCGGGGGGAAGCACAGATACGCAGTATTTT
CASSVSLAGGSTDTQYF
>TRBJ1-5|NA|TRBV28|NA
TGTGCCACTAGCAGCCAGGGGAGCAATCAGCCCCAGCATTTT
CATSSQGSNQPQHF
>TRBJ2-5|NA|TRBV6-2/TRBV6-3|NA
TGTGCCAGCAGTTACCCCACAGTGGGACAAGAGACCCAGTACTTC
CASSYPTVGQETQYF
>TRBJ1-1|NA|TRBV6-5|NA
TGTGCCAGTCTCTCGGGCCAACTAAGGAACACTGAAGCTTTCTTT
CASLSGQLRNTEAFF
>TRBJ1-6|TRBD1|TRBV11-3|NA
TGTGCCAGCAGCTCTAACCCCGGGACAGGGGATTCACCCCTCCACTTT
CASSSNPGTGDSPLHF
>TRBJ2-7|NA|TRBV10-3|NA
TGTGCCATCAGCCCCAGTACCGGGAAGTTCTACGAGCAGTACTTC
CAISPSTGKFYEQYF
>TRBJ2-3|NA|TRBV6-2/TRBV6-3|once
TGTGCCAGCAGTTACGTGGATACGCAGTATTTT
CASSYVDTQYF
>TRBJ1-5|TRBD1|TRBV15|NA
TGTGCCACCAGCAGAGATCCCGGGACAGGGGGCAATCAGCCCCAGCATTTT
CATSRDPGTGGNQPQHF
>TRBJ1-1|NA|TRBV6-6|NA
TGTGCCAGCACCATGGACAGCACTGAAGCTTTCTTT
CASTMDSTEAFF
>TRBJ1-1|NA|TRBV10-3|NA
TGTGCCATCAGTGAAACTGTGAACACTGAAGCTTTCTTT
CAISETVNTEAFF
>TRBJ1-5|TRBD1|TRBV7-9|NA
TGTGCCAGCAACACAGGGGGCGGCAATCAGCCCCAGCATTTT
CASNTGGGNQPQHF
>TRBJ2-2|TRBD1|TRBV2|NA
TGTGCCAGCCAGCTTCGGACAGGCACCGGGGAGCTGTTTTTT
CASQLRTGTGELFF
>TRBJ2-3|TRBD1|TRBV2|few
TGTGCCAGCAGTGAAGGATTTCGACAGGGGCCAGATACGCAGTATTTT
CASSEGFRQGPDTQYF
>TRBJ1-2|NA|TRBV2|NA
TGTGCCAGCGGTCCCCCGGGACCCACTGAGAGCTACACCTTC
CASGPPGPTESYTF
>TRBJ2-1|TRBD2|TRBV5-1|NA
TGCGCCAGCAGCACCACTAGCGGGGGGGCCTTTGAGCAGTTCTTC
CASSTTSGGAFEQFF
>TRBJ2-2|TRBD1|TRBV19|NA
TGTGCCAGTAGGACAGGGAGCCCCGGGGAGCTGTTTTTT
CASRTGSPGELFF
>TRBJ1-5|NA|TRBV29-1|NA
TGCAGCGTCAGGACCCCTAATCAGCCCCAGCATTTT
CSVRTPNQPQHF
>TRBJ1-1|TRBD1|TRBV11-2|NA
TGTGCCAGCAGTACAGGGGCGAACACTGAAGCTTTCTTT
CASSTGANTEAFF
>TRBJ1-5|TRBD1|TRBV12-3/TRBV12-4|NA
TGTGCCAGCAGTGGGGGACAGAATCAGCCCCAGCATTTT
CASSGGQNQPQHF
>TRBJ2-5|NA|TRBV7-3|NA
TGTGCCAGCAGCGATGGGTCGGAGACCCAGTACTTC
CASSDGSETQYF
>TRBJ2-7|TRBD2|TRBV3-1/TRBV3-2|NA
TGTGCCAGCAGCCAGGAACTAGCGGGAGAGTGGGAGCAGTACTTC
CASSQELAGEWEQYF
>TRBJ2-7|TRBD1|TRBV30|NA
TGTGCCTGGCGGGACAGAGGCGACGAGCAGTACTTC
CAWRDRGDEQYF
>TRBJ1-2|NA|TRBV30|NA
TGTGCCTGGAGTACCCTCACCACTAACTATGGCTACACCTTC
CAWSTLTTNYGYTF
>TRBJ2-3|NA|TRBV7-3|once
TGTGCCAGCAGCTTTCACCGGGATCCAGATACGCAGTATTTT
CASSFHRDPDTQYF
>TRBJ2-2|TRBD1|TRBV9|once
TGTGCCAGCAACCTCGGGACAGGGCATACCGGGGAGCTGTTTTTT
CASNLGTGHTGELFF
>TRBJ1-3|NA|TRBV7-2|once
TGTGCCAGCAGCGGTGGGATGTCGGGGGCTGGAAACACCATATATTTT
CASSGGMSGAGNTIYF
>TRBJ2-5|NA|TRBV14|NA
TGTGCCAGCAGCCGCCAAGAGACCCAGTACTTC
CASSRQETQYF
>TRBJ1-4|TRBD1|TRBV5-1|NA
TGCGCCAGCAGCTTGGGAACGACAGGGCATGAAAAACTGTTTTTT
CASSLGTTGHEKLFF
>TRBJ2-7|NA|TRBV14|NA
TGTGCCAGCAGCCCGGGACAACCCTACGAGCAGTACTTC
CASSPGQPYEQYF
>TRBJ2-5|NA|TRBV7-8|NA
TGTGCCAGCAGCTTAATCAGGACTGAGACCCAGTACTTC
CASSLIRTETQYF
>TRBJ2-5|NA|TRBV7-9|NA
TGTGCCAGCAGCTCGGTCGCAACGCCCCAGTACTTC
CASSSVATPQYF
>TRBJ2-3|TRBD2|TRBV3-1/TRBV3-2|NA
TGTGCCAGCAGCCAAGCTAGCGGGACGCAGTATTTT
CASSQASGTQYF